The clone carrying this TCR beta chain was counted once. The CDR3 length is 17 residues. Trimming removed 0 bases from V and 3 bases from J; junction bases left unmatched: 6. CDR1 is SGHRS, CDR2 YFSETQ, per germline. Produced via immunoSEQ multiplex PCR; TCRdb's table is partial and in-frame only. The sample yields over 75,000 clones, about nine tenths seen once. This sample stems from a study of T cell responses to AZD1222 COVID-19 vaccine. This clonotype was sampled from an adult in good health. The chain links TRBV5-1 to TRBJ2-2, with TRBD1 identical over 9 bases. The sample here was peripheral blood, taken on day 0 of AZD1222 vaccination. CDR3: CASSLGPGQGDTGELFF. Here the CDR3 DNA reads TGCGCCAGCAGCTTGGGACCGGGACAGGGTGACACCGGGGAGCTGTTTTTT. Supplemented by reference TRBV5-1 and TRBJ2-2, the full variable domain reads KAGVTQTPRYLIKTRGQQVTLSCSPISGHRSVSWYQQTPGQGLQFLFEYFSETQRNKGNFPGRFSGRQFSNSRSEMNVSTLELGDSALYLCASSLGPGQGDTGELFFGEGSRLTVL.